The 9 T cell receptor beta chains presented below share a single source sample, sequenced in a study of response to subunit inactivated influenza vaccine. TCRdb reprocessed the RT-PCR reads with MiXCR, giving one entry per CDR3 protein. The data contain 610,000 or so distinct CDR3 sequences, 11% to 15% of them singletons. The starting material was PBMCs from blood, obtained 12 days after vaccination. Receptors originate from a man in his forties or fifties who received an inactivated influenza vaccine.

This clonotype has just a few counts. The V call is TRBV20-1, the J call TRBJ2-5; D not resolved. Germline CDR1 DFQATT, CDR2 SNEGSKA (reference sequence). This CDR3 has 16 residues. With 3 bases removed from V and 5 bases from J, the gap between germline ends came to 22 bases. CDR3 residues: CSASSVERTIRETQYF. CDR3 DNA: TGCAGTGCTAGTTCGGTTGAGAGGACCATTAGGGAGACCCAGTACTTC.

This clonotype was detected only a few times. The rearrangement uses TRBV6-1 and TRBJ2-1; 7 bases match TRBD2. J lost 7 bases, V lost 6 bases, and 6 bases had no gene match. In germline, CDR1 is MNHNS, CDR2 SASEGT. The CDR3 loop spans 13 amino acids. CDR3 nucleotides: TGTGCCAGCAGGGAGGCGGGGGTAAATGAGCAGTTCTTC. Its protein product is CASREAGVNEQFF.

This clonotype was picked up a small number of times. V usage is TRBV11-2 and J usage is TRBJ2-5; D is perhaps TRBD2 (5 bases). The V and J ends lost 5 bases and 2 bases respectively, with 18 bases between them. The CDR3 spans 16 residues. CDR1 and CDR2 (germline): SGHAT, FQNNGV. Here the CDR3 DNA reads TGTGCCAGCAGCCTAAGTTTCCAGCGGACTCAAGAGACCCAGTACTTC. Its protein is CASSLSFQRTQETQYF.

This clonotype was observed a handful of times. J is TRBJ1-1 and V is TRBV5-1; 7 bases are a match to TRBD1. The V gene's germline CDR1 is SGHRS and CDR2 YFSETQ. The J segment lost 1 base and the V segment lost 0 bases, leaving 6 bases of the junction unmatched. CDR3 length equals 16 residues. In DNA form, the CDR3 reads TGCGCCAGCAGCTTGGGGGCAGGGGGGCCGAACACTGAAGCTTTCTTT. Residues: CASSLGAGGPNTEAFF.

The gene calls are TRBV7-3 and TRBJ2-1; D might be TRBD2 (6 bases). The V gene lost 1 base and the J gene lost 2 bases, with 12 bases spanning the gap. Germline loops: CDR1 SGHTA, CDR2 FQGTGA. The CDR3 loop spans 16 amino acids. The CDR3, as DNA: TGTGCCAGCAGCTTAATTGGGGCTAGCGCCTACAATGAGCAGTTCTTC. Translated: CASSLIGASAYNEQFF.

This clonotype appeared a few times. This chain joins TRBV7-2 and TRBJ2-7, with D possibly TRBD1 on 5 matching bases. CDR3 length: 13 amino acids. The V end was cut by 4 bases, the J end by 4 bases, with 11 bases between. CDR1 SGHTA and CDR2 FQGNSA come from the germline V gene. CDR3 protein: CASSSRVLYEQYF. CDR3 sequence (DNA): TGTGCCAGCAGCTCCAGGGTATTGTACGAGCAGTACTTC.

The chain joins TRBV12-3 or TRBV12-4 to TRBJ2-2; possibly TRBD1 or TRBD2 for D (6 bases each). V gave up 5 bases and J gave up 4 bases, with 14 bases separating them. This CDR3 is 15 amino acids long. This CDR3 reads CASSPTGTLTGELFF. CDR3 DNA sequence: TGTGCCAGCAGTCCTACAGGGACTCTCACCGGGGAGCTGTTTTTT.

J is TRBJ2-5 and V is TRBV12-3 or TRBV12-4; 12 nucleotides match TRBD2. This CDR3 has 15 amino acids. The junction had 3 bases not matched to a gene; V was cut back by 2 bases and J by 5 bases. The CDR3 DNA is TGTGCCAGCAGTTTATCTAGCGGGAGGGCGGAGACCCAGTACTTC. Translating gives CASSLSSGRAETQYF.

This clonotype came up a few times. The CDR3, as DNA: TGCGCCAGCAGCTTGATAGGACAGGAGGGGCAGCCCCAGCATTTT. Translation: CASSLIGQEGQPQHF. The rearrangement links TRBV5-1 to TRBJ1-5; 7 nucleotides line up with TRBD1. CDR1 and CDR2 (germline): SGHRS, YFSETQ. The V gene end was trimmed by 1 base and the J gene end by 7 bases; junction bases not matched to a gene: 8. The CDR3 covers 15 residues.